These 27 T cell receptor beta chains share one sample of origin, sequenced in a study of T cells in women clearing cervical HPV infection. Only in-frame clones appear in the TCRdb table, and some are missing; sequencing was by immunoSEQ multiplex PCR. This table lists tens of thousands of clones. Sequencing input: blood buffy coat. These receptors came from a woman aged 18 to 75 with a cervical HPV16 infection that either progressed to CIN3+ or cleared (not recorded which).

CDR3 protein: CASSTYQRETQYF. CDR3 DNA (partial): TGTGCCAGTAGCACATACCAGAGAGAGACC. V usage is TRBV19 and J usage is TRBJ2-5; D not certain. The read is 3 residues too short to cover the CDR3 end, so that end is filled in from the germline J gene. Looked up from germline, CDR1 is LNHDA and CDR2 is SQIVND (reference sequence). The length of the CDR3 is 13 residues. The ends were cut back, 6 bases at V and 4 bases at J, with 12 bases in the middle.

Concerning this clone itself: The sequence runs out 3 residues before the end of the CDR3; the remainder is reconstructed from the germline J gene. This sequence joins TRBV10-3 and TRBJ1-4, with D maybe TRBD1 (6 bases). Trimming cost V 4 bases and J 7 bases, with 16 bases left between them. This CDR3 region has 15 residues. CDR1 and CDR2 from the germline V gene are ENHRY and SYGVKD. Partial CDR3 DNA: TGTGCCATCAGTGGATCGCGCAGGGGAGGTGAAAAA. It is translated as CAISGSRRGGEK. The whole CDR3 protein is CAISGSRRGGEKLFF.

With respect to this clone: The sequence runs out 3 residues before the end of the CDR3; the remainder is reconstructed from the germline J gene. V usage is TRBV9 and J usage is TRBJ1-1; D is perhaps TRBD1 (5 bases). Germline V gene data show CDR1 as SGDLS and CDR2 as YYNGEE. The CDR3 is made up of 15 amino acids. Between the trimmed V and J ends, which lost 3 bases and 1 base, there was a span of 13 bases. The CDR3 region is CASSEDLQENTEAFF. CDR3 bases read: TGTGCCAGCAGCGAGGACCTACAGGAGAACACTGAA.

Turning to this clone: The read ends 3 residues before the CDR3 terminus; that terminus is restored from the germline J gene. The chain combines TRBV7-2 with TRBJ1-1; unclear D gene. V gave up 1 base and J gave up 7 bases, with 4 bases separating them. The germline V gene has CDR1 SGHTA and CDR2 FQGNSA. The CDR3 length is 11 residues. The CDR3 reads CASSLVSEAFF. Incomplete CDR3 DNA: TGTGCCAGCAGCTTAGTCAGTGAA.

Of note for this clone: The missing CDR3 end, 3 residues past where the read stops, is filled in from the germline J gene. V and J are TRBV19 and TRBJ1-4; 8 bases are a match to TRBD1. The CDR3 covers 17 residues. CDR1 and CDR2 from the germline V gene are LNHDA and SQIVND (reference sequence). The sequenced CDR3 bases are TGTGCCAGTCGGGACAGGAGGAAGCGCTCCTATAATTCACCA. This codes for CASRDRRKRSYNSP. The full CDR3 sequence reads CASRDRRKRSYNSPLFF.

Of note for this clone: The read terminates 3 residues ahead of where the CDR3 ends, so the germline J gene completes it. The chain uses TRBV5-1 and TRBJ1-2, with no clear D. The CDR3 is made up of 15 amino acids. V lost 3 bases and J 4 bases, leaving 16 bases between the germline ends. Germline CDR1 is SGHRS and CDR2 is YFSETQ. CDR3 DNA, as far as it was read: TGCGCCAGCAGCTCATCCCTCCTTACTGTCTATGGC. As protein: CASSSSLLTVYG. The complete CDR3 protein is CASSSSLLTVYGYTF. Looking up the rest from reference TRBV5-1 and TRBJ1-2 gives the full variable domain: KAGVTQTPRYLIKTRGQQVTLSCSPISGHRSVSWYQQTPGQGLQFLFEYFSETQRNKGNFPGRFSGRQFSNSRSEMNVSTLELGDSALYLCASSSSLLTVYGYTFGSGTRLTVV.

The CDR3 DNA, read in part, is TGCAGCGTTGCGTCGGGGAGCAATCAGCCC. Amino acids: CSVASGSNQP. The full-length CDR3 reads as CSVASGSNQPQHF. The V and J genes are TRBV29-1 and TRBJ1-5; D is unresolved. The CDR3 is cut off 3 residues early in the read; its end comes from the germline J gene. The V end was cut by 4 bases, the J end by 1 base, with 8 bases between. Germline values: CDR1 SQVTM, CDR2 ANQGSEA. There are 13 residues in the CDR3.

Partial CDR3 DNA: TGTGCCAGCAGGGTAGGAGAGGGCAGACCCCAAGAGACG. Its protein product is CASRVGEGRPQET. The full CDR3 sequence reads CASRVGEGRPQETQYF. The chain links TRBV12-3 or TRBV12-4 to TRBJ2-3; weak D call: TRBD2 (5 bases). With the read ending 3 residues before the CDR3 end, the germline J gene is used to fill in that end. This CDR3 is 16 amino acids long.

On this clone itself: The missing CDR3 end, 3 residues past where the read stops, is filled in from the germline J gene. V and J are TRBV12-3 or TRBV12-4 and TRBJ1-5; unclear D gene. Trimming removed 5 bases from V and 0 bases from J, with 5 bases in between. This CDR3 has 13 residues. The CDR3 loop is CASSELSNQPQHF. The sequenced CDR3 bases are TGTGCCAGCAGTGAACTTAGCAATCAGCCC.

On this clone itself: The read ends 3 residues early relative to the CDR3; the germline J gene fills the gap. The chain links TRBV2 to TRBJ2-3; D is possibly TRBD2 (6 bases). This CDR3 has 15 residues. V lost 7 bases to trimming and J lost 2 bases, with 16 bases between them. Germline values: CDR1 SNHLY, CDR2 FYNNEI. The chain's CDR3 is CASNLANPFTDTQYF. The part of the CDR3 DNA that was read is TGTGCCAGCAATCTAGCGAACCCTTTCACAGATACG. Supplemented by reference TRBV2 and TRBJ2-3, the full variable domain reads EPEVTQTPSHQVTQMGQEVILRCVPISNHLYFYWYRQILGQKVEFLVSFYNNEISEKSEIFDDQFSVERPDGSNFTLKIRSTKLEDSAMYFCASNLANPFTDTQYFGPGTRLTVL.

The CDR3 sequence is CASSLGRGGADGTDTQYF. Partial CDR3 DNA: TGTGCCAGCAGCTTAGGTCGTGGGGGCGCGGATGGCACAGATACG. The chain links TRBV7-6 to TRBJ2-3, with D possibly being TRBD1 (6 bases). The DNA ends 3 residues before the CDR3 does, and the rest of the CDR3 is filled in from the germline J gene. V was pared by 1 base and J by 1 base, with 18 bases between. The CDR3 runs 18 residues. Germline assignment: CDR1 SGHVS and CDR2 FNYEAQ.

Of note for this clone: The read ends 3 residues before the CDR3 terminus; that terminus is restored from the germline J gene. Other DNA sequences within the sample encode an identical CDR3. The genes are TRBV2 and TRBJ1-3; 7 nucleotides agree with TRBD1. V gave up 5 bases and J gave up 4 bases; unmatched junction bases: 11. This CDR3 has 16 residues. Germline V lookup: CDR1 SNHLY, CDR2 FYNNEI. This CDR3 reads CASSYPQGLPGNTIYF. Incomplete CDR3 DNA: TGTGCCAGCAGTTACCCACAGGGGCTACCGGGAAACACC.

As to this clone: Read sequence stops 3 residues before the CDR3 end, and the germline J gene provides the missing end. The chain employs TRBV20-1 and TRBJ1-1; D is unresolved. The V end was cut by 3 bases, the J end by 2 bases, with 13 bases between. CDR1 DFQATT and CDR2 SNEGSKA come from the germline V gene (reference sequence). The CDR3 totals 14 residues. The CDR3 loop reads CSASLVAVNTEAFF. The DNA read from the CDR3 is TGCAGTGCTAGTCTGGTGGCAGTCAACACTGAA.

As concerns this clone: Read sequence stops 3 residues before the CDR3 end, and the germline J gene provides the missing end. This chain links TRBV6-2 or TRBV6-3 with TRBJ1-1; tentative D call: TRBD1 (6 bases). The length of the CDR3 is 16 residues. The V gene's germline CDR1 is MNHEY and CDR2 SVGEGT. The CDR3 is CASSAGTIIILDEAFF. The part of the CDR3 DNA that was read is TGTGCCAGCAGTGCCGGGACAATCATCATTCTGGACGAG.

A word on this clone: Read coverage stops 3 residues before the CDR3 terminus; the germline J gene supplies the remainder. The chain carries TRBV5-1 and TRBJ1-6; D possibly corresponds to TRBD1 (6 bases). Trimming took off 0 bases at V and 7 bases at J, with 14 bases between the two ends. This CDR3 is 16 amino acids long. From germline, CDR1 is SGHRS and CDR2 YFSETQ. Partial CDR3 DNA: TGCGCCAGCAGCTTGGAGGGAGGGGGAAAGAATTCACCC. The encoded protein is CASSLEGGGKNSP. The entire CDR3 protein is CASSLEGGGKNSPLHF.

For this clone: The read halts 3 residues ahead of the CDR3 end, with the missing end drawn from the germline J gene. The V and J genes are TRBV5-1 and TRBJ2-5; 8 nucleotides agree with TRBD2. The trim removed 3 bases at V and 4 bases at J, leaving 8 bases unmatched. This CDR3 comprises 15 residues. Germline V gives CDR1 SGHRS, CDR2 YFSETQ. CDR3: CASSSAGGDGETQYF. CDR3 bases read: TGCGCCAGCAGCTCAGCCGGGGGGGATGGAGAGACC.

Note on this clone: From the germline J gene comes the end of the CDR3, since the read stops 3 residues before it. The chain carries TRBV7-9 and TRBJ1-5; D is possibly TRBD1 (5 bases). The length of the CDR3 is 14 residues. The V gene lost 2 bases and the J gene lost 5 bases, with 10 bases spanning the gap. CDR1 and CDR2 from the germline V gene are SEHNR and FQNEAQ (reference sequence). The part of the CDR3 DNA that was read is TGTGCCAGCAGCTTATGGGGGGACGATCAGCCC. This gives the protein CASSLWGDDQP. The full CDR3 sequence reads CASSLWGDDQPQHF.

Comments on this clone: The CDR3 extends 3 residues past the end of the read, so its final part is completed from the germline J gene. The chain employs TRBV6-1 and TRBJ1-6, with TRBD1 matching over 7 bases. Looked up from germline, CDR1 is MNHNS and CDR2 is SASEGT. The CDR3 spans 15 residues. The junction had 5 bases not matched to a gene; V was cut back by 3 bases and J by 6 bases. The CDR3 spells CASSDGTARNSPLHF. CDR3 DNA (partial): TGTGCCAGCAGTGACGGGACAGCACGTAATTCACCC.

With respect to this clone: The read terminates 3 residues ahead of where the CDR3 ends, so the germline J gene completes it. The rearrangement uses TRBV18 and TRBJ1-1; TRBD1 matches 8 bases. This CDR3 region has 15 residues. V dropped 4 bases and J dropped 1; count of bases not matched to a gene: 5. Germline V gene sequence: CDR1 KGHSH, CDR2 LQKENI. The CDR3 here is CASSLLTGANTEAFF. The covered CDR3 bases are TGTGCCAGCTCACTTTTGACAGGGGCGAACACTGAA. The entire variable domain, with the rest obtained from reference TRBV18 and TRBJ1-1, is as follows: NAGVMQNPRHLVRRRGQEARLRCSPMKGHSHVYWYRQLPEEGLKFMVYLQKENIIDESGMPKERFSAEFPKEGPSILRIQQVVRGDSAAYFCASSLLTGANTEAFFGQGTRLTVV.

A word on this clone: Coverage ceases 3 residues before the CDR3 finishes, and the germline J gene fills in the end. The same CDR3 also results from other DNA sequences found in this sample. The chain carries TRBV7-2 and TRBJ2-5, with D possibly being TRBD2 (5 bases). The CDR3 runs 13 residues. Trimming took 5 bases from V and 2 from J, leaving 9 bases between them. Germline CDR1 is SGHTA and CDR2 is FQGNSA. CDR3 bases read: TGTGCCAGCAGCACTAGGGTACAAGAGACC. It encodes CASSTRVQET. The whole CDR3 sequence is CASSTRVQETQYF.

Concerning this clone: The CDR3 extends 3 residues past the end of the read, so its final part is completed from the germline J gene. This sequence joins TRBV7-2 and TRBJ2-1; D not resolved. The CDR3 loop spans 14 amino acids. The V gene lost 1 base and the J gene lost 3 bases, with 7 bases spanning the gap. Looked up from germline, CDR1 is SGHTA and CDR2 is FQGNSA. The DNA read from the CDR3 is TGTGCCAGCAGCTTAGGTCAAATCTACAATGAG. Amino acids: CASSLGQIYNE. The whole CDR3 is CASSLGQIYNEQFF.

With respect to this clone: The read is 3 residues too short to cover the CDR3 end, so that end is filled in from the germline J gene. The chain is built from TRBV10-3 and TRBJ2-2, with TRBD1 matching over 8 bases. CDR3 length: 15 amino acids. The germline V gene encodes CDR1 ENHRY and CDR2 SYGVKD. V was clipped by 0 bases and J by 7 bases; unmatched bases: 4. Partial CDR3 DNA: TGTGCCATCAGTGAGTCCGACAGGGGAGGCGGGGAG. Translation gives CAISESDRGGGE. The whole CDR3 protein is CAISESDRGGGELFF.

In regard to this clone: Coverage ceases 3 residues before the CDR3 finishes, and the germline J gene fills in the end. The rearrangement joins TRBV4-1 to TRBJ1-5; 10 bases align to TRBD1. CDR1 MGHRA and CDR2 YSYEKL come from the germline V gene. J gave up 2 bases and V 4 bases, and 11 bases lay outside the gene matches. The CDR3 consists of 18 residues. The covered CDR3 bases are TGCGCCAGCAGCCGGAACCGGGACAGGGGTTTCGGCAATCAGCCC. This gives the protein CASSRNRDRGFGNQP. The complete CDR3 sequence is CASSRNRDRGFGNQPQHF.

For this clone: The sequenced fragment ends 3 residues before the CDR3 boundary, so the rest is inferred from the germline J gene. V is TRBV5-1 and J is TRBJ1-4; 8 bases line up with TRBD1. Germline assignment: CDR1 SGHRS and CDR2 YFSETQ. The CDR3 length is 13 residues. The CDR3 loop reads CASTDRESKALFF. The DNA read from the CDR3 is TGCGCCAGTACGGACAGGGAAAGTAAAGCA. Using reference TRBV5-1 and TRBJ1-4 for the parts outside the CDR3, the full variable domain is KAGVTQTPRYLIKTRGQQVTLSCSPISGHRSVSWYQQTPGQGLQFLFEYFSETQRNKGNFPGRFSGRQFSNSRSEMNVSTLELGDSALYLCASTDRESKALFFGSGTQLSVL.

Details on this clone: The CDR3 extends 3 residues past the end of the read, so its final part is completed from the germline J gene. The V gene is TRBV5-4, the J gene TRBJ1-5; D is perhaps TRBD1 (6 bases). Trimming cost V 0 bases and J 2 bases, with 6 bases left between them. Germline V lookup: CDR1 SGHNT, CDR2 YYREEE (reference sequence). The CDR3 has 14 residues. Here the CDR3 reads CASSLAGGNQPQHF. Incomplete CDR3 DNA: TGTGCCAGCAGCTTGGCAGGGGGCAATCAGCCC.

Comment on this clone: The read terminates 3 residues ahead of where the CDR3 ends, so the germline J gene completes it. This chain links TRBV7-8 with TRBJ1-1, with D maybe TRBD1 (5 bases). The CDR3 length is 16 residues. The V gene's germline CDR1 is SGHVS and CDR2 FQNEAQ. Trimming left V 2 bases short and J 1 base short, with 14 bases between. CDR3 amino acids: CASSLRQGLRNTEAFF. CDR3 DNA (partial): TGTGCCAGCAGCTTACGCCAGGGTCTCAGGAACACTGAA.

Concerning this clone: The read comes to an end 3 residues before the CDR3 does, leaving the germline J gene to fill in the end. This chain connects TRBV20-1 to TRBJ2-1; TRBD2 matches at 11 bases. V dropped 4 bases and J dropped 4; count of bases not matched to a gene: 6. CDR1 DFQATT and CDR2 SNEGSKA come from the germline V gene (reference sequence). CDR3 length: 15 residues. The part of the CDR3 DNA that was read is TGCAGTGCTACCCCGACTAGCGGGGCTTACAATGAG. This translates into CSATPTSGAYNE. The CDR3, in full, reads CSATPTSGAYNEQFF.